This TCR beta chain appears in the sequencing data of a study of blood T cells in healthy people across ages. CDR3 size: 14 residues. Germline trimming cut 6 bases from V and 4 bases from J; bases unmatched to any gene: 6. Germline lookup yields CDR1 MNHNS and CDR2 SASEGT. Through a sample-barcoded 5' primer and a J-beta primer mix, a second PCR was run for roughly 6 to 11 cycles. Each TCR beta cDNA got a 12-nucleotide random molecular identifier. Using its own MiXCR run on the 5' RACE reads, TCRdb lists one record per CDR3 protein. Of 550,000 to 750,000 distinct CDR3 sequences detected, roughly 21% appear once; the ten largest clones hold 3% to 4.5%. There were healthy Caucasian individuals from Russia, aged about 6 to 90, serving as donors. Drawn from each donor were 8.5 to 10 milliliters of peripheral blood. Per sample, a minimum of 6.5 million PBMCs were isolated.

Sequenced: blood. The sequence was collected from a man between 65 and 79 years old in good health. This chain uses TRBV6-1 with TRBJ1-5; 7 bases match TRBD1. CDR3: CASREGQLNQPQHF. The CDR3 nucleotides read TGTGCCAGCAGGGAGGGACAGCTAAATCAGCCCCAGCATTTT.